Sequencing of this TCR beta chain was carried out in a study of blood T cell repertoires in COVID-19. At the level of the study: COVID-19 samples, acute and convalescent, were from the United States, Italy and Spain.

There are 17 residues in the CDR3. The V segment lost 2 bases and the J segment 2 bases; nucleotides outside the gene matches: 11. Germline V gives CDR1 SGHNT, CDR2 YYREEE (reference sequence). Authors' processing steps: Reference gene primers were amplified, and this amplification served to estimate nucleated cell counts. The repertoire was sequenced with immunoSEQ multiplex PCR; TCRdb's copy has only in-frame clones and lacks some. The V and J calls and clone size are taken from that table; D and trimming were inferred from the DNA. The repertoire consists of about 140,000 clones, with roughly four fifths occurring once and the leading ten covering under 15%.

The J gene is TRBJ2-3, the V gene TRBV5-4; TRBD2 matches 7 bases. The source of this sequence is an elderly man with acute or convalescent COVID-19. The material sequenced was peripheral blood. CDR3 protein: CASSLGRTAGPTDTQYF. CDR3 DNA sequence: TGTGCCAGCAGCTTAGGAAGAACAGCGGGACCCACAGATACGCAGTATTTT.